This TCR beta chain was recorded in a study of T cell responses to AZD1222 COVID-19 vaccine. Study findings and constraints: No day 14 peak samples; only post-peak repertoires were characterized. Most donors were white British and more were female, and clonal diversity was possibly underestimated. Among spike-specific TCRs, nearly half reportedly target unmutated variant regions.

The V gene lost 1 base and the J gene lost 0 bases, with 15 bases spanning the gap. The CDR3 length is 17 residues. Per germline, CDR1 SGHVS and CDR2 FQNEAQ. For this clone: Its target is unknown.

TCRdb's copy holds only in-frame clones and misses some; the assay was immunoSEQ multiplex PCR. There are 80,000 or so clones in the sample; about 90% occur only once, and approximately 1.5% lies in the top ten. The gene calls are TRBV7-8 and TRBJ1-1; tentatively, D is TRBD1 (6 bases). The sequence was obtained from an adult in good health. The sample was peripheral blood, taken on day 0 of AZD1222 vaccination. CDR3 nucleotides: TGTGCCAGCAGCTTAGTGGGGGGGGCGTGGATGAACACTGAAGCTTTCTTT. Encoded protein: CASSLVGGAWMNTEAFF.